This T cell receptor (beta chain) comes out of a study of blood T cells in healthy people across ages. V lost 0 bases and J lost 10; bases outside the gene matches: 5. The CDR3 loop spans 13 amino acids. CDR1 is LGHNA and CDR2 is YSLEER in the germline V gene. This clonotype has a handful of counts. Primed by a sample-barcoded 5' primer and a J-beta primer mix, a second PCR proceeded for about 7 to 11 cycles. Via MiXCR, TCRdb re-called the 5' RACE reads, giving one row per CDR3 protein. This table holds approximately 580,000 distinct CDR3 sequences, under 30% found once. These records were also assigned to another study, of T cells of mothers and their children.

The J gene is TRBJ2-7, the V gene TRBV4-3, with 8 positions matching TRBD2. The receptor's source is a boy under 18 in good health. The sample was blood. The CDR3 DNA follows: TGCGCCAGCAGCCAAGATACCGGGAGGGCTCAGTACTTC. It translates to CASSQDTGRAQYF.